Listed below are T cell receptor beta chains from one sample, sequenced in a study of blood T cell repertoires in COVID-19. Sequenced by immunoSEQ multiplex PCR; TCRdb stores in-frame clones only, minus some. The table has about 260,000 clones, roughly 80% seen once. Sequences were obtained from PBMCs or T cells enriched from blood (not recorded which). These TCRs come from a man aged 25 to 40 with acute COVID-19. The CDR3 runs from the conserved cysteine through the conserved F or W. The D gene is left open where the match is weak. Rows give clone size only sometimes, using once, few, many, or a class for an expanded clone.

>TRBJ1-5|.|TRBV5-1|.
CASSLDGHSNQPQHF
TGCGCCAGCAGCTTGGACGGTCATAGCAATCAGCCCCAGCATTTT
>TRBJ2-1|.|TRBV5-1|.
CASSLGSGNEQFF
TGCGCCAGCAGCTTGGGGTCGGGCAATGAGCAGTTCTTC
>TRBJ1-1|.|TRBV5-4|.
CASSLGQISEAFF
TGTGCCAGCAGCTTGGGACAAATCAGTGAAGCTTTCTTT
>TRBJ1-2|few|TRBV3-1/TRBV3-2|.
CASSRLEYGYTF
TGTGCCAGCAGCCGGTTAGAGTATGGCTACACCTTC
>TRBJ1-1|.|TRBV7-2|.
CASSSKVDTYTEAFF
TGTGCCAGCAGCTCAAAAGTGGACACCTACACTGAAGCTTTCTTT
>TRBJ2-1|.|TRBV30|TRBD1
CAWSVPATGMEFF
TGTGCCTGGAGTGTACCTGCGACAGGGATGGAGTTCTTC
>TRBJ1-3|.|TRBV5-1|TRBD1
CASSLGPAGGGNTIYF
TGCGCCAGCAGCTTGGGGCCTGCAGGGGGAGGAAACACCATATATTTT
>TRBJ1-2|.|TRBV15|TRBD1
CATRKQGNAYGYTF
TGTGCCACCAGGAAACAGGGGAACGCCTATGGCTACACCTTC
>TRBJ1-5|.|TRBV7-8|.
CASSPPGQPQHF
TGTGCCAGCAGCCCTCCGGGGCAGCCCCAGCATTTT
>TRBJ2-3|.|TRBV15|.
CATSKALGASTDTQYF
TGTGCCACCAGCAAAGCCCTGGGAGCGAGCACAGATACGCAGTATTTT
>TRBJ2-1|.|TRBV2|.
CASIIRDTSVNEQFF
TGTGCCAGCATTATCCGGGACACCTCCGTAAATGAGCAGTTCTTC
>TRBJ1-3|.|TRBV5-6|TRBD1
CASSSPTGSGNTIYF
TGTGCCAGCAGCTCTCCGACAGGGAGTGGAAACACCATATATTTT
>TRBJ2-5|.|TRBV20-1|.
CSASTATLGRAQYF
TGCAGTGCTAGTACTGCGACGCTGGGCCGAGCCCAGTACTTC
>TRBJ2-2|.|TRBV30|.
CAWSPVGELFF
TGTGCCTGGAGTCCCGTCGGGGAGCTGTTTTTT
>TRBJ1-2|.|TRBV11-2|.
CASSLQGLDGYTF
TGTGCCAGCAGCTTACAGGGCCTGGATGGCTACACCTTC
>TRBJ1-3|.|TRBV24-1|.
CATSVGNTIYF
TGTGCCACCAGTGTAGGAAACACCATATATTTT
>TRBJ1-4|.|TRBV20-1|.
CSAEGGEKLFF
TGCAGTGCAGAGGGAGGGGAAAAACTGTTTTTT
>TRBJ2-2|.|TRBV14|.
CASSAGIRSGELFF
TGTGCCAGCAGCGCAGGGATTCGTTCCGGGGAGCTGTTTTTT
>TRBJ2-5|.|TRBV10-3|TRBD2
CAIGGRDETQYF
TGTGCCATCGGCGGGAGGGACGAGACCCAGTACTTC
>TRBJ2-5|few|TRBV13|TRBD2
CASSLVGLAGGPETQYF
TGTGCCAGCAGCTTAGTAGGTCTAGCGGGAGGGCCCGAGACCCAGTACTTC
>TRBJ1-2|.|TRBV19|TRBD1
CASAGQIWGYTF
TGTGCCAGTGCGGGACAGATCTGGGGCTACACCTTC
>TRBJ2-6|.|TRBV10-3|TRBD1
CAISTSPPPGQGSSGANVLTF
TGTGCCATCAGTACAAGTCCACCCCCGGGACAGGGAAGCTCTGGGGCCAACGTCCTGACTTTC
>TRBJ1-1|.|TRBV30|.
CAWKRGVNTEAFF
TGTGCCTGGAAACGGGGGGTTAACACTGAAGCTTTCTTT
>TRBJ1-2|many|TRBV6-4|.
CASSDSDTSYGYTF
TGTGCCAGCAGTGACTCTGACACCTCTTATGGCTACACCTTC
>TRBJ1-1|.|TRBV18|.
CASTSPRGNTEAFF
TGTGCCAGCACTTCTCCCAGGGGGAACACTGAAGCTTTCTTT
>TRBJ1-1|.|TRBV10-3|TRBD1
CAISGDRAQNTEAFF
TGTGCCATCAGCGGGGACAGGGCGCAGAACACTGAAGCTTTCTTT
>TRBJ1-1|.|TRBV9|.
CASRSDSTEAFF
TGTGCCAGCCGGTCGGACAGCACTGAAGCTTTCTTT
>TRBJ1-1|.|TRBV7-2|.
CASSLGQRDTEAFF
TGTGCCAGCAGCTTAGGACAGAGAGACACTGAAGCTTTCTTT
>TRBJ1-6|.|TRBV19|.
CASSTTHSNNSPLHF
TGTGCCAGTAGTACCACCCACAGCAACAATTCACCCCTCCACTTT
>TRBJ2-1|once|TRBV12-5|TRBD2
CASGLVLTASGGGEQFF
TGTGCTAGTGGTTTGGTACTAACGGCTAGCGGGGGTGGAGAGCAGTTCTTC
>TRBJ2-1|.|TRBV5-4|.
CASSQGSSYNEQFF
TGTGCCAGCAGCCAGGGATCATCCTACAATGAGCAGTTCTTC
>TRBJ1-2|once|TRBV5-1|TRBD1
CASARLSTGDGYTF
TGTGCCAGCGCACGGCTCTCGACAGGGGACGGCTACACCTTC
>TRBJ2-3|.|TRBV4-1|.
CASSQDFLSDTQYF
TGCGCCAGCAGCCAAGATTTCCTTTCAGATACGCAGTATTTT
>TRBJ2-1|.|TRBV9|.
CASSPRTHGDEQFF
TGTGCCAGCAGTCCCAGGACTCACGGGGATGAGCAGTTCTTC
>TRBJ1-6|.|TRBV10-1|.
CASSDEPTTLHF
TGCGCCAGCAGTGATGAACCTACCACCCTCCACTTT
>TRBJ2-2|few|TRBV7-9|.
CASSLGGSPGELFF
TGTGCCAGCAGCTTAGGAGGCAGTCCCGGGGAGCTGTTTTTT
>TRBJ2-1|.|TRBV6-5|TRBD1
CASSYSGTGNEQFF
TGTGCCAGCAGTTACTCCGGGACAGGGAATGAGCAGTTCTTC